These T cell receptor beta chains were read from a single sample in a study of blood T cell repertoires in COVID-19. Measured with immunoSEQ multiplex PCR; TCRdb has only the in-frame clones, and not every one. The sample lists 200,000 or so clones; around four fifths were seen once. Sequenced material: peripheral blood. The receptors shown here come from a human donor with acute or convalescent COVID-19. The donor label of this sample is uncertain. Each CDR3 is given with its conserved first and last residue. A D gene is named only where the DNA matches it firmly. Part of the rows lack a size; the others show once, few, many or a class for expanded clones.

>-|-|TRBJ2-6|TRBV4-1
TGCGCCAGCACCAAAGGCCCCCAGGGGTCTGGGGCCAACGTCCTGACTTTC
CASTKGPQGSGANVLTF
>-|TRBD1|TRBJ1-4|TRBV19
TGTGCCAGTAGTCCGACAGGGGTTAATGAAAAACTGTTTTTT
CASSPTGVNEKLFF
>-|TRBD1|TRBJ2-7|TRBV3-1/TRBV3-2
TGTGCCAGCAAGCTAGACAGGGCGGCCTACGAGCAGTACTTC
CASKLDRAAYEQYF
>-|-|TRBJ1-2|TRBV28
TGTGCCAGCATAGCGAGAGGTGAGGGCTACACCTTC
CASIARGEGYTF
>-|TRBD1|TRBJ1-1|TRBV9
TGTGCCAGCAGCGTGGGACAGCAGAACACTGAAGCTTTCTTT
CASSVGQQNTEAFF
>-|TRBD1|TRBJ2-1|TRBV6-1
TGTGCCAGCAGCGAAGACAGGGGGCCTTACAATGAGCAGTTCTTC
CASSEDRGPYNEQFF
>-|TRBD1|TRBJ2-1|TRBV18
TGTGCCAGCTCAACCGGGACAGGGAGGAATGAGCAGTTCTTC
CASSTGTGRNEQFF
>-|TRBD2|TRBJ2-2|TRBV19
TGTGCCAGTAGGACTAGCGGGACCACCGGGGAGCTGTTTTTT
CASRTSGTTGELFF
>-|TRBD1|TRBJ1-2|TRBV19
TGTGCCACTAAGGGACAGGGGGCGGGAGGCTACACCTTC
CATKGQGAGGYTF
>few|-|TRBJ1-5|TRBV7-2
TGTGCCAGCAGCCCACGGACAACGGGCAATCAGCCCCAGCATTTT
CASSPRTTGNQPQHF
>few|TRBD2|TRBJ2-2|TRBV4-3
TGCGCCAGCAGCCTGGCCCTAGCGGGTTTCACCGGGGAGCTGTTTTTT
CASSLALAGFTGELFF
>-|TRBD1|TRBJ1-6|TRBV2
TGTGCCAGCAGGGGGACAGGGGGCTCCTATAATTCACCCCTCCACTTT
CASRGTGGSYNSPLHF
>once|TRBD2|TRBJ2-3|TRBV7-3
TGTGCCAGCAGCCGTCGGACTAGCGGGAGTGGTACAGATACGCAGTATTTT
CASSRRTSGSGTDTQYF
>-|TRBD1|TRBJ1-2|TRBV12-5
TGTGCTAGTGGTTTAGGGGACAGCCCCTTTCGCTATGGCTACACCTTC
CASGLGDSPFRYGYTF
>-|-|TRBJ1-1|TRBV5-1
TGCGCCAGCAGATCGGAGGGGTTTGACACTGAAGCTTTCTTT
CASRSEGFDTEAFF
>-|-|TRBJ1-2|TRBV2
TGTGCCAGCAGTGAAGAAAAGAGCTATGGCTACACCTTC
CASSEEKSYGYTF
>-|TRBD2|TRBJ2-5|TRBV5-1
TGCGCCAGCACTAGGACTAGCAGACAAGAGACCCAGTACTTC
CASTRTSRQETQYF
>-|TRBD2|TRBJ2-1|TRBV24-1
TGTGCCACCAGTGATTCTAGACTAGCGGACAATGAGCAGTTCTTC
CATSDSRLADNEQFF
>-|TRBD2|TRBJ2-7|TRBV5-1
TGCGCCAGCAGCTTGCTAGTTAGCGGGGGGGGGAGCTCCTACGAGCAGTACTTC
CASSLLVSGGGSSYEQYF
>-|-|TRBJ2-7|TRBV24-1
TGTGCCACCAGTGATTTGTCCATCGAGCGGTTATCCTACGAGCAGTACTTC
CATSDLSIERLSYEQYF
>-|TRBD2|TRBJ2-1|TRBV19
TGTGCCAGTAGTACCGGGACTAGGGGGGCTGGGCAGTTCTTC
CASSTGTRGAGQFF
>-|-|TRBJ2-1|TRBV29-1
TGCAGCGTTTCCGGGCAGGGCGAGTTCTTC
CSVSGQGEFF
>once|-|TRBJ1-1|TRBV6-4
TGTGCCAGCAGTGAGGCGGACCGGGGGAGAGCTTTCTTT
CASSEADRGRAFF
>-|-|TRBJ2-3|TRBV2
TGTGCCAGCAGGCCCTTTCTGAGCCCCGACACAGATACGCAGTATTTT
CASRPFLSPDTDTQYF
>once|TRBD2|TRBJ2-7|TRBV11-2
TGTGCCAGCAGCTTAGCTAGGGGACTAGCAGGTTACGAGCAGTACTTC
CASSLARGLAGYEQYF
>-|-|TRBJ1-1|TRBV10-3
TGTGCCATCAGTGCAGGGATGAACACTGAAGCTTTCTTT
CAISAGMNTEAFF
>once|-|TRBJ1-1|TRBV11-2
TGTGCCAGCAGCTTAACAGGGACTGAAGCTTTCTTT
CASSLTGTEAFF
>few|-|TRBJ2-1|TRBV2
TGTGCCAGCAGCCAGGGTATATCCTACAATGAGCAGTTCTTC
CASSQGISYNEQFF
>-|-|TRBJ2-7|TRBV5-1
TGCGCCAGCAGCTTGGCCTGGCAGGGGAACGAGCAGTACTTC
CASSLAWQGNEQYF
>-|TRBD1|TRBJ2-3|TRBV7-9
TGTGCCAGCAGCGCCATCGACAGGGGGACGCAGTATTTT
CASSAIDRGTQYF
>-|TRBD1|TRBJ2-7|TRBV9
TGTGCCAGCAGCGGGGGACAGGGAATCTACGAGCAGTACTTC
CASSGGQGIYEQYF
>-|-|TRBJ2-3|TRBV6-6
TGTGCCAGCAGTTACCGTGGGACAAGCAGCACAGATACGCAGTATTTT
CASSYRGTSSTDTQYF
>-|TRBD2|TRBJ2-3|TRBV10-1
TGCGCCAGCAGTGATACTAGCGTAGGGACAGATACGCAGTATTTT
CASSDTSVGTDTQYF
>-|TRBD2|TRBJ2-3|TRBV10-2
TGCGCCAGCAGAGGAGGGACTAGCTTTCCAGATACGCAGTATTTT
CASRGGTSFPDTQYF
>-|-|TRBJ2-7|TRBV5-1
TGCGCCAGCAGCTTGGGAAGTGATGCGAGCTCCTACGAGCAGTACTTC
CASSLGSDASSYEQYF
>-|TRBD2|TRBJ2-7|TRBV6-2/TRBV6-3
TGTGCCAGCAGTTACAAGGCAGCGGGAGGGTACGAGCAGTACTTC
CASSYKAAGGYEQYF
>-|-|TRBJ2-7|TRBV18
TGTGCCAGCTCACCAGGGCAGGCCTTCTCCTACGAGCAGTACTTC
CASSPGQAFSYEQYF
>-|TRBD1|TRBJ1-4|TRBV18
TGTGCCAGCTCACCACTCCCGGGACAGGGTTTAAATGAAAAACTGTTTTTT
CASSPLPGQGLNEKLFF
>-|-|TRBJ1-6|TRBV11-2
TGTGCCAGCAGCTTCAAGGGGGAAGTGTCACCCCTCCACTTT
CASSFKGEVSPLHF
>few|-|TRBJ1-3|TRBV3-1/TRBV3-2
TGTGCCAGCAGCCAGGGGGGAAACTCTGGAAACACCATATATTTT
CASSQGGNSGNTIYF
>once|TRBD2|TRBJ2-5|TRBV2
TGTGCCAGCACACCCCCAGCGGGGCTAGCGGACCAAGAGACCCAGTACTTC
CASTPPAGLADQETQYF